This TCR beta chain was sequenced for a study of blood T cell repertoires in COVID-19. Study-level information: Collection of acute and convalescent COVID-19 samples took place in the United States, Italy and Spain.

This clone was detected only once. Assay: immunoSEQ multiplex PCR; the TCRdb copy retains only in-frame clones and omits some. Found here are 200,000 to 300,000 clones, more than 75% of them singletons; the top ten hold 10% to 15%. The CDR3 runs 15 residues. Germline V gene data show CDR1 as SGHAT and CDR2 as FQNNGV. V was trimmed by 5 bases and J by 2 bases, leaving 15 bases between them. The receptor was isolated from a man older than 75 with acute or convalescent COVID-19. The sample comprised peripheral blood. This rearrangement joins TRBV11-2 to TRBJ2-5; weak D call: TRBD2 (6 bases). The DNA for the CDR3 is TGTGCCAGCAGCACGGGACTTCGGAGACAAGAGACCCAGTACTTC. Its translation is CASSTGLRRQETQYF.